This T cell receptor (beta chain) was recovered during a study of T cell changes during pregnancy in multiple sclerosis. This clone was counted a few times. This CDR3 region has 14 residues. Trimming stripped 0 bases from V and 1 base from J, with 6 bases between. Germline assignment: CDR1 ENHRY and CDR2 SYGVKD. The repertoire was sequenced with immunoSEQ multiplex PCR; TCRdb's copy has only in-frame clones and lacks some. The sample lists around 38,000 clones, almost 95% occurring once. V and J are TRBV10-3 and TRBJ1-1; D ambiguous. The source of this sequence is a female donor in good health, enrolled as a control in a pregnancy study. This specimen was CD4+ T cells from peripheral blood mononuclear cells, taken in the third trimester of pregnancy. The CDR3 reads CAISESQKNTEAFF. For the CDR3, the DNA is TGTGCCATCAGTGAGTCACAAAAGAACACTGAAGCTTTCTTT.